This entry lists 30 T cell receptor beta chains sequenced from one sample in a study of beta chain features in type 1 diabetes. The authors reverse transcribed all of the isolated RNA, so sequencing captured expressed TCRB transcripts. Libraries were prepared by immunoSEQ multiplex PCR; TCRdb keeps only in-frame clonotypes and omits some of them. The table shows some 410,000 clones, with approximately 14% occurring only once. The sample comprised naive CD4+ T cells from blood. The receptors were gathered from a man aged 25-45 years in good health.

The chain carries TRBV6-4 and TRBJ1-5; D perhaps matches TRBD1 (6 bases). Germline lookup yields CDR1 MRHNA and CDR2 SNTAGT. This CDR3 region has 13 residues. The ends were cut back, 5 bases at V and 4 bases at J, with 9 bases in the middle. The CDR3 here is CASSPGTNQPQHF. CDR3 DNA sequence: TGTGCCAGCAGTCCAGGGACAAATCAGCCCCAGCATTTT.

This chain links TRBV7-2 with TRBJ2-3, with D possibly being TRBD1 (5 bases). CDR1 and CDR2 (germline): SGHTA, FQGNSA. V was shortened by 5 bases and J by 1 base, with 13 bases between the two germline ends. This CDR3 comprises 15 residues. CDR3 amino acids: CASSPRGGGTDTQYF. The CDR3 DNA reads TGTGCCAGCAGCCCAAGGGGCGGCGGCACAGATACGCAGTATTTT.

J is TRBJ2-3 and V is TRBV25-1, with a weak D call TRBD2 (6 bases). The CDR3 runs 17 residues. V gave up 1 base and J gave up 3 bases, with 17 bases separating them. Per germline, CDR1 MGHDK and CDR2 SYGVNS. The CDR3 DNA reads TGTGCCAGCAGTGAATCATTCGCGGTGGAGGGGACAGATACGCAGTATTTT. This sequence encodes CASSESFAVEGTDTQYF.

V is TRBV29-1 and J is TRBJ2-7; TRBD1 matches at 10 bases. Germline V gene data show CDR1 as SQVTM and CDR2 as ANQGSEA. The V gene end was trimmed by 6 bases and the J gene end by 5 bases; junction bases not matched to a gene: 10. The CDR3 is 14 residues long. This CDR3 reads CSVASGTGVHEQYF. In DNA, the CDR3 is TGCAGCGTGGCCAGCGGGACAGGGGTCCACGAGCAGTACTTC.

In this sample, this clone turned up a few times. This chain uses TRBV21-1 with TRBJ1-2. TRBV21-1 is listed as a pseudogene. The CDR3 covers 10 residues. CDR3 amino acids: CASSSPRDAF. CDR3 coding DNA: TGTGCCAGCAGCAGTCCAAGGGACGCCTTC.

The V call is TRBV4-3, the J call TRBJ2-6, with D perhaps matching TRBD1 or TRBD2 (5 bases each). The CDR3 contains 16 residues. Looked up from germline, CDR1 is LGHNA and CDR2 is YSLEER. The germline V and J ends were trimmed by 2 bases and 1 base, with 9 bases remaining between them. The CDR3 here is CASSQQGRSGANVLTF. CDR3 DNA sequence: TGCGCCAGCAGCCAACAGGGACGGTCTGGGGCCAACGTCCTGACTTTC.

The rearrangement uses TRBV19 and TRBJ1-1; D ambiguous. Germline-derived CDR1 and CDR2 are LNHDA and SQIVND (reference sequence). CDR3 length: 13 residues. V lost 4 bases and J lost 8, with 14 bases in between. The CDR3 DNA reads TGTGCCAGTAGTAGCCCGCCGTCACACGAAGCTTTCTTT. The encoded protein is CASSSPPSHEAFF.

For the CDR3, the DNA is TGTGCCAGCAGTTTAAGCAGGACTAGCACAGATACGCAGTATTTT. Its translation: CASSLSRTSTDTQYF. The rearrangement links TRBV7-2 to TRBJ2-3; D perhaps matches TRBD2 (5 bases). The CDR3 consists of 15 residues. V shed 6 bases and J shed 0 bases, with 13 bases lying between them. Germline V CDR1 and CDR2: SGHTA, FQGNSA.

J is TRBJ2-2 and V is TRBV18; D may be TRBD1 (6 bases). Trimming cost V 3 bases and J 6 bases, with 14 bases left between them. Germline values: CDR1 KGHSH, CDR2 LQKENI. This CDR3 comprises 15 residues. This chain's CDR3 is CASSPETGSAGELFF. Written as DNA, the CDR3 is TGTGCCAGCTCACCCGAGACAGGTTCCGCCGGGGAGCTGTTTTTT.

Regarding this clone: Distinct nucleotide sequences in the sample also encode this CDR3. The chain couples TRBV29-1 to TRBJ1-5, with TRBD1 matching 8 bases. Germline assignment: CDR1 SQVTM and CDR2 ANQGSEA. The J segment lost 7 bases and the V segment lost 4 bases, leaving 3 bases of the junction unmatched. The CDR3 consists of 12 residues. The CDR3 sequence: CSVGTGNQPQHF. CDR3 bases: TGCAGCGTTGGGACAGGGAACCAGCCCCAGCATTTT.

The V call is TRBV2, the J call TRBJ2-3; tentative D call: TRBD1 (6 bases). The V gene lost 6 bases and the J gene lost 2 bases, with 15 bases spanning the gap. Germline lookup yields CDR1 SNHLY and CDR2 FYNNEI. The CDR3 consists of 15 residues. The CDR3 spells CASRPDRIVTDTQYF. The CDR3 coding sequence is TGTGCCAGCAGGCCTGACAGGATCGTCACAGATACGCAGTATTTT.

The table lists this clone with a few counts. This sequence joins TRBV9 and TRBJ2-3; 11 bases align to TRBD2. CDR3 size: 17 residues. Trimming took 0 bases from V and 2 from J; bases not matched to a gene: 5. Germline loops: CDR1 SGDLS, CDR2 YYNGEE. This CDR3 is CASSVAPLAGDTDTQYF. The CDR3, as DNA: TGTGCCAGCAGCGTAGCCCCACTAGCGGGGGACACAGATACGCAGTATTTT.

This clone came up a few times. The rearrangement joins TRBV4-1 to TRBJ2-3; 7 bases agree with TRBD1. With 7 bases clipped from V and 7 bases from J, the junction kept 14 bases outside the gene matches. The CDR3 covers 15 residues. CDR1 is MGHRA and CDR2 is YSYEKL in the germline V gene. The CDR3 DNA reads as TGCGCCAGCACCCCGACAGGGTTTGGGGCCTATACGCAGTATTTT. Amino acid sequence: CASTPTGFGAYTQYF.

The rearrangement uses TRBV27 and TRBJ2-1; no reliable D call. Trimming removed 1 base from V and 10 bases from J, with 11 bases in between. This CDR3 is 13 amino acids long. CDR1 is MNHEY and CDR2 is SMNVEV in the germline V gene (reference sequence). CDR3 coding DNA: TGTGCCAGCAGTTTATACAGAATGGCCGAGCAGTTCTTC. Translated: CASSLYRMAEQFF.

This clone was seen a handful of times. The chain is built from TRBV15 and TRBJ2-3; 7 bases are a match to TRBD2. Germline V gene lookup returns CDR1 LNHNV and CDR2 YYDKDF (reference sequence). There are 13 residues in the CDR3. V trimming: 2 bases; J trimming: 4 bases; junction bases outside the gene matches: 0. Here the CDR3 DNA reads TGTGCCACCAGCAGACTAGCGGCAGATACGCAGTATTTT. Translation gives CATSRLAADTQYF.

The V call is TRBV7-2, the J call TRBJ1-1; TRBD1 might be the D (5 bases). CDR1 SGHTA and CDR2 FQGNSA come from the germline V gene. V was pared by 1 base and J by 1 base, with 10 bases between. The CDR3 is made up of 15 amino acids. CDR3 nucleotides: TGTGCCAGCAGCTTAGGCCCTACAGGGAACACTGAAGCTTTCTTT. It yields the protein CASSLGPTGNTEAFF.

This clone was detected only a few times. V usage is TRBV4-1 and J usage is TRBJ2-5; a possible D gene is TRBD1 (5 bases). Germline CDR1 reads MGHRA; CDR2 reads YSYEKL. This CDR3 region has 13 residues. Trimming removed 4 bases at V and 2 bases at J, with 8 bases between. The CDR3 region has the DNA TGCGCCAGCAGCCTGGGGCAGCAAGAGACCCAGTACTTC. Protein sequence: CASSLGQQETQYF.

The rearrangement joins TRBV30 to TRBJ1-2, with D maybe TRBD1 (6 bases). The germline V gene encodes CDR1 GTSNPN and CDR2 SVGIG (reference sequence). The germline V and J ends were trimmed by 4 bases and 7 bases, with 13 bases remaining between them. CDR3 length equals 12 residues. CDR3 nucleotides: TGTGCCTGGATGGGGGGCGATCGTGGCTACACCTTC. Its protein product is CAWMGGDRGYTF.

There are a few counts of this clone. The chain has TRBV6-1 and TRBJ1-1; D is unclear. The CDR3 loop spans 14 amino acids. V lost 0 bases and J 3 bases, leaving 8 bases between the germline ends. Germline loops: CDR1 MNHNS, CDR2 SASEGT. DNA for the CDR3: TGTGCCAGCAGTGAAGCGGACGCGGACACTGAAGCTTTCTTT. This sequence encodes CASSEADADTEAFF.

The CDR3 nucleotides are TGTGCCGGAGACAAGGGCCAAGGCTACACCTTC. Translating gives CAGDKGQGYTF. The V and J genes are TRBV30 and TRBJ1-2; no definite D call. Germline V gene lookup returns CDR1 GTSNPN and CDR2 SVGIG (reference sequence). The CDR3 length is 11 residues. Trimming cost V 8 bases and J 8 bases, with 15 bases left between them.

The CDR3 reads CASSPQIGTDTQYF. DNA for the CDR3: TGTGCCAGCAGTCCACAGATAGGCACAGATACGCAGTATTTT. This sequence joins TRBV11-2 and TRBJ2-3, with unresolved D. Trimming took 6 bases from V and 1 from J, leaving 11 bases between them. The CDR3 totals 14 residues. The germline CDR1 and CDR2 sequences are SGHAT and FQNNGV. The full variable domain, rest sourced from reference TRBV11-2 and TRBJ2-3, is EAGVAQSPRYKIIEKRQSVAFWCNPISGHATLYWYQQILGQGPKLLIQFQNNGVVDDSQLPKDRFSAERLKGVDSTLKIQPAKLEDSAVYLCASSPQIGTDTQYFGPGTRLTVL.

J is TRBJ1-2 and V is TRBV25-1; D remains unclear. V dropped 5 bases and J dropped 4 bases, with 14 bases sitting between them. The CDR3 is made up of 14 amino acids. From germline, CDR1 is MGHDK and CDR2 SYGVNS. CDR3 coding DNA: TGTGCCAGCAGTAAGGCTGGTGGGCTCTATGGCTACACCTTC. Encoded protein: CASSKAGGLYGYTF.

This clone appeared a few times. The chain uses TRBV6-5 and TRBJ2-1; D gene ambiguous. V lost 0 bases to trimming and J lost 4 bases, with 10 bases between them. Germline CDR1 is MNHEY and CDR2 is SVGAGI. The CDR3 spans 15 residues. The CDR3 protein is CASSYSADLYNEQFF. DNA for the CDR3: TGTGCCAGCAGTTACTCCGCGGACCTTTACAATGAGCAGTTCTTC.

The V call is TRBV18, the J call TRBJ1-2; D uncertain. This CDR3 comprises 13 residues. Germline values: CDR1 KGHSH, CDR2 LQKENI. The V end lost 2 bases, the J end lost 4 bases, and 8 bases lay between the germline ends. The CDR3 nucleotides are TGTGCCAGCTCACCAGGTTCAGGCTATGGCTACACCTTC. Translation gives CASSPGSGYGYTF.

The chain carries TRBV29-1 and TRBJ1-4; D uncertain. CDR3 size: 14 residues. V was pared by 7 bases and J by 7 bases, with 19 bases between. From germline, CDR1 is SQVTM and CDR2 ANQGSEA. CDR3 bases: TGCAGCGCCGGGATTGGTGCTCGCTTTGAAAAACTGTTTTTT. Amino acid sequence: CSAGIGARFEKLFF. Supplemented by reference TRBV29-1 and TRBJ1-4, the full variable domain reads SAVISQKPSRDICQRGTSLTIQCQVDSQVTMMFWYRQQPGQSLTLIATANQGSEATYESGFVIDKFPISRPNLTFSTLTVSNMSPEDSSIYLCSAGIGARFEKLFFGSGTQLSVL.

This sequence joins TRBV30 and TRBJ2-3, with TRBD1 as a possible D gene (5 bases). This CDR3 spans 14 amino acids. Trimming cost V 2 bases and J 0 bases, with 9 bases left between them. Per germline, CDR1 GTSNPN and CDR2 SVGIG (reference sequence). CDR3 in amino acids: CAWSQGRSTDTQYF. CDR3 in DNA: TGTGCCTGGAGTCAGGGCAGGAGCACAGATACGCAGTATTTT.

This clone has only one observation. V and J are TRBV28 and TRBJ2-5, with 7 bases fitting TRBD1. The J segment lost 5 bases and the V segment lost 5 bases, leaving 11 bases of the junction unmatched. The CDR3 length is 15 residues. Germline lookup yields CDR1 MDHEN and CDR2 SYDVKM. This CDR3 is CASSPLKTGIETQYF. For the CDR3, the DNA is TGTGCCAGCAGTCCCCTTAAGACAGGGATCGAGACCCAGTACTTC.

The V call is TRBV5-4, the J call TRBJ2-1; either TRBD1 or TRBD2 may fit D (6 bases each). Between the trimmed V and J ends, which lost 0 bases and 7 bases, there was a span of 17 bases. This CDR3 region has 16 residues. CDR1 SGHNT and CDR2 YYREEE come from the germline V gene (reference sequence). The CDR3 spells CASSLEDGRGGNEQFF. CDR3 sequence (DNA): TGTGCCAGCAGCTTGGAGGACGGCAGGGGAGGAAATGAGCAGTTCTTC.

This rearrangement joins TRBV2 to TRBJ2-3, with D maybe TRBD1 (6 bases). The CDR3 is 16 amino acids. Trimming removed 4 bases from V and 0 bases from J, with 14 bases in between. Per the germline V gene, CDR1 is SNHLY and CDR2 is FYNNEI. The CDR3, as DNA: TGTGCCAGCAGTGTTATAGGGGGAGCTAGCACAGATACGCAGTATTTT. It codes for CASSVIGGASTDTQYF. Full variable domain (outside the CDR3, taken from reference TRBV2 and TRBJ2-3): EPEVTQTPSHQVTQMGQEVILRCVPISNHLYFYWYRQILGQKVEFLVSFYNNEISEKSEIFDDQFSVERPDGSNFTLKIRSTKLEDSAMYFCASSVIGGASTDTQYFGPGTRLTVL.

This clone was observed a handful of times. CDR3 in amino acids: CSASPGGEQFF. The CDR3 DNA is TGCAGTGCTAGTCCGGGGGGTGAGCAGTTCTTC. The J gene is TRBJ2-1, the V gene TRBV20-1; 7 bases fit TRBD2. Germline CDR1 and CDR2: DFQATT and SNEGSKA (reference sequence). V dropped 3 bases and J dropped 9; count of bases not matched to a gene: 2. CDR3 length equals 11 residues.